The 16 T cell receptor beta chains below come from one sample, sequenced in a study of blood T cell repertoires in COVID-19. Data came from immunoSEQ multiplex PCR; TCRdb stores just in-frame clones and leaves some out. This repertoire shows under 80,000 clones, about 90% found once; its top ten account for approximately 4.7%. Sequencing was performed on peripheral blood. The origin of the receptors is a man aged 50-60 years with active COVID-19.

V and J are TRBV9 and TRBJ2-1; D remains unclear. The CDR3 runs to 13 residues. Germline V gene lookup returns CDR1 SGDLS and CDR2 YYNGEE. V shed 0 bases and J shed 2 bases, with 3 bases lying between them. The chain's CDR3 is CASSVAPYNEQFF. For the CDR3, the DNA is TGTGCCAGCAGCGTAGCTCCCTACAATGAGCAGTTCTTC.

The chain links TRBV10-3 to TRBJ2-1, with 7 bases fitting TRBD1. CDR1 and CDR2 (germline): ENHRY, SYGVKD. After removal of 7 bases from V and 5 bases from J, the junction contained 2 bases not matched to a gene. The CDR3 sequence is 12 residues long. The CDR3 loop reads CAITGQNNEQFF. CDR3 nucleotide sequence: TGTGCCATCACGGGACAGAACAATGAGCAGTTCTTC.

The gene calls are TRBV5-1 and TRBJ2-2; D perhaps matches TRBD2 (6 bases). V was cut by 1 base and J by 3 bases, with 10 bases left in between. In germline, CDR1 is SGHRS, CDR2 YFSETQ. This CDR3 spans 15 amino acids. This chain's CDR3 is CASSLRGMDTGELFF. Written as DNA, the CDR3 is TGCGCCAGCAGCTTGCGGGGGATGGACACCGGGGAGCTGTTTTTT.

V is TRBV6-5 and J is TRBJ1-6; D uncertain. With 10 bases removed from V and 6 bases from J, the gap between germline ends came to 16 bases. There are 14 residues in the CDR3. Germline CDR1 and CDR2: MNHEY and SVGAGI. The CDR3 loop reads CAINRRSFNSPLHF. DNA for the CDR3: TGTGCCATAAACCGGAGGTCGTTTAATTCACCCCTCCACTTT.

The chain employs TRBV5-1 and TRBJ2-3; D is ambiguous. This CDR3 region has 14 residues. V was cut by 0 bases and J by 4 bases, with 9 bases left in between. Germline V gene lookup returns CDR1 SGHRS and CDR2 YFSETQ. The CDR3 protein is CASSLDPFSDTQYF. The CDR3 DNA sequence: TGCGCCAGCAGCTTGGATCCCTTTTCAGATACGCAGTATTTT.

The chain recombines TRBV5-5 with TRBJ2-2; the D is unclear. There are 16 residues in the CDR3. Looked up from germline, CDR1 is SGHKS and CDR2 is YYEKEE (reference sequence). Trimming took 0 bases from V and 4 from J, leaving 13 bases between them. The DNA of the CDR3 is TGTGCCAGCAGCTTGGGTGGTGGCACCACCACCGGGGAGCTGTTTTTT. Translating it yields CASSLGGGTTTGELFF.

This rearrangement joins TRBV9 to TRBJ2-5; 7 bases map to TRBD1. The CDR3 sequence is 15 residues long. The germline CDR1 and CDR2 sequences are SGDLS and YYNGEE. V lost 3 bases to trimming and J lost 7 bases; unmatched junction nucleotides: 12. The CDR3 loop is CASSAGTALGGTQYF. DNA of the CDR3: TGTGCCAGCAGCGCTGGGACAGCTCTAGGGGGGACCCAGTACTTC. The whole variable domain, filled in from reference TRBV9 and TRBJ2-5, reads DSGVTQTPKHLITATGQRVTLRCSPRSGDLSVYWYQQSLDQGLQFLIQYYNGEERAKGNILERFSAQQFPDLHSELNLSSLELGDSALYFCASSAGTALGGTQYFGPGTRLLVL.

The chain joins TRBV18 to TRBJ1-1; TRBD1 matches 8 bases. Germline CDR1 reads KGHSH; CDR2 reads LQKENI. Trimming removed 4 bases from V and 1 base from J; junction bases left unmatched: 5. CDR3 size: 15 residues. The CDR3 is CASSLQGGRNTEAFF. DNA of the CDR3: TGTGCCAGCTCACTACAGGGGGGCAGGAACACTGAAGCTTTCTTT.

The chain has TRBV28 and TRBJ2-2; 9 bases are shared with TRBD1. This CDR3 is 16 amino acids long. The V and J ends lost 4 bases and 5 bases, in that order; junction bases with no gene match: 8. The germline V gene has CDR1 MDHEN and CDR2 SYDVKM. As DNA, the CDR3 is TGTGCCAGCAGTTCACCGGGGACAGGGAAAACCGGGGAGCTGTTTTTT. As protein: CASSSPGTGKTGELFF.

The chain recombines TRBV2 with TRBJ1-5; D gene ambiguous. The germline gives CDR1 SNHLY, CDR2 FYNNEI. V was cut by 2 bases and J by 1 base, with 6 bases left in between. There are 14 residues in the CDR3. The CDR3 reads CASSERLSNQPQHF. The CDR3 DNA follows: TGTGCCAGCAGTGAAAGACTAAGCAATCAGCCCCAGCATTTT.

The V and J genes are TRBV5-1 and TRBJ1-1, with D possibly being TRBD1 (6 bases). The germline gives CDR1 SGHRS, CDR2 YFSETQ. V gave up 3 bases and J gave up 0 bases, with 21 bases separating them. The CDR3 has 18 amino acids. CDR3 coding DNA: TGCGCCAGCAGCTCCCGACCCACAGGGATCTCAGTGAACACTGAAGCTTTCTTT. Translated: CASSSRPTGISVNTEAFF.

The genes are TRBV6-1 and TRBJ2-5; D might be TRBD1 (6 bases). The length of the CDR3 is 15 residues. With 1 base removed from V and 6 bases from J, the gap between germline ends came to 15 bases. Germline loops: CDR1 MNHNS, CDR2 SASEGT. CDR3 nucleotide sequence: TGTGCCAGCAGTGAAGGGACAGAGAAATCAAAGACCCAGTACTTC. Translated: CASSEGTEKSKTQYF.

This chain links TRBV5-1 with TRBJ2-5; D gene uncertain. V lost 1 base and J lost 5, with 6 bases in between. The CDR3 is 12 amino acids. Germline V lookup: CDR1 SGHRS, CDR2 YFSETQ. The CDR3 bases are TGCGCCAGCAGCTTGTCATCCGAGACCCAGTACTTC. It encodes CASSLSSETQYF.

The chain combines TRBV7-9 with TRBJ1-2; the match to TRBD1 covers 9 bases. The CDR3 is made up of 13 amino acids. With V trimmed by 5 bases and J by 6 bases, 4 bases remained unmatched. In germline, CDR1 is SEHNR, CDR2 FQNEAQ (reference sequence). The CDR3 reads CASSGGQGNGYTF. CDR3 DNA sequence: TGTGCCAGCAGCGGGGGACAGGGAAATGGCTACACCTTC.

The chain uses TRBV6-5 and TRBJ2-1; 11 bases match TRBD1. V lost 6 bases, J lost 6 bases, and 7 bases stayed unmatched. Germline CDR1 MNHEY, CDR2 SVGAGI. The CDR3 runs to 15 residues. CDR3 sequence (DNA): TGTGCCAGCAGAGAGGACAGGGGGCTGCGCAATGAGCAGTTCTTC. This encodes CASREDRGLRNEQFF.

V is TRBV4-3 and J is TRBJ1-4; no clear D gene. This CDR3 is built from 15 residues. Per the germline V gene, CDR1 is LGHNA and CDR2 is YSLEER. Trimming cost V 4 bases and J 0 bases, with 9 bases left between them. The DNA of the CDR3 is TGCGCCAGCAGCCTTACGGGTTCAACTAATGAAAAACTGTTTTTT. Protein sequence: CASSLTGSTNEKLFF.